This T cell receptor beta chain was captured by sequencing in a study of T cell responses to AZD1222 COVID-19 vaccine. The study's findings and limits: The donors showed a predominance of white British ancestry and of females, with possible underestimation of clonal diversity.

Germline assignment: CDR1 LNHDA and CDR2 SQIVND (reference sequence). This CDR3 region has 15 residues. The V end lost 5 bases, the J end lost 5 bases, and 19 bases lay between the germline ends. On this clone itself: Antigen: not known.

Some clones are missing from TCRdb's copy, which holds only in-frame ones; the method was immunoSEQ multiplex PCR. The sample carries about 120,000 clones, about 93% recorded once. This TCR came from an adult who received the MenACWY meningococcal vaccine as a control. The rearrangement links TRBV19 to TRBJ2-7; D may be TRBD1 (7 bases). Specimen: peripheral blood, collected 28 days after the second dose of the MenACWY control vaccine. In nucleotides, the CDR3 is TGTGCCAGTAGTCCCCTGACAGGGAGGCTCGACGAGCAGTACTTC. This gives the protein CASSPLTGRLDEQYF.